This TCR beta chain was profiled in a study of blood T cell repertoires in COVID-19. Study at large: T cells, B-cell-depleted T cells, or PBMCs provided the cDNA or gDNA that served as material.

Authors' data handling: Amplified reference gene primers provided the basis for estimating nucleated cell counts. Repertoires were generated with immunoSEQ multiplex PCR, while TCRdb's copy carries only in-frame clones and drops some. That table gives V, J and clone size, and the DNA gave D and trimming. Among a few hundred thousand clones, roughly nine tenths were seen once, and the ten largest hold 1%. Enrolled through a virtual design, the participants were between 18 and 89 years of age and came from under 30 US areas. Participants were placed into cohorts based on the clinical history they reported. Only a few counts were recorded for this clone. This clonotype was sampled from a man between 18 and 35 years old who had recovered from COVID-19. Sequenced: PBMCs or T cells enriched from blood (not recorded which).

CDR3 coding DNA: TGTGCCAGCAGCGAAGGACAGGGGGCTTGGAGAAGCAATCAGCCCCAGCATTTT. Amino acids: CASSEGQGAWRSNQPQHF. This sequence joins TRBV28 and TRBJ1-5, with 11 nucleotides matching TRBD1. Germline V gene lookup returns CDR1 MDHEN and CDR2 SYDVKM. This CDR3 comprises 18 residues. Germline trimming cut 6 bases from V and 1 base from J; bases unmatched to any gene: 11.